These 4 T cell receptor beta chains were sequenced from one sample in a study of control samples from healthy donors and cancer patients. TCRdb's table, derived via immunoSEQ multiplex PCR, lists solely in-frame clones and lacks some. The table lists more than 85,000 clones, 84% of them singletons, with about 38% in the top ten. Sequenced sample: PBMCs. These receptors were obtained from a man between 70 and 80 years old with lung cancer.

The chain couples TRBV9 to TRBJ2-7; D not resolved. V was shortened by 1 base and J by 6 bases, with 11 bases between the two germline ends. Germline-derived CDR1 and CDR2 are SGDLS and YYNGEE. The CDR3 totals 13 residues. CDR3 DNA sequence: TGTGCCAGCAGCGTACTCACAGTTGGCGAGCAGTACTTC. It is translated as CASSVLTVGEQYF. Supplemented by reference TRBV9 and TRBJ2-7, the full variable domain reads DSGVTQTPKHLITATGQRVTLRCSPRSGDLSVYWYQQSLDQGLQFLIQYYNGEERAKGNILERFSAQQFPDLHSELNLSSLELGDSALYFCASSVLTVGEQYFGPGTRLTVT.

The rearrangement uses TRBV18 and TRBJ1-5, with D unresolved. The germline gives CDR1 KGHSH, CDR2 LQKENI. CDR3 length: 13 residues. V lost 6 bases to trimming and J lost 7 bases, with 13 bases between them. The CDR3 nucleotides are TGTGCCAGCTCGCCCGGAGATATGCAGCCCCAGCATTTT. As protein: CASSPGDMQPQHF.

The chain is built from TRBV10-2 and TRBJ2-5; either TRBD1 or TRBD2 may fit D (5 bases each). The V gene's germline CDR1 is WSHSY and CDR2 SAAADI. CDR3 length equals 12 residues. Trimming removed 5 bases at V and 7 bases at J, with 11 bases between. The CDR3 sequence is CASSKEGRTQYF. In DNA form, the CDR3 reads TGCGCCAGCAGTAAAGAGGGGAGGACCCAGTACTTC.

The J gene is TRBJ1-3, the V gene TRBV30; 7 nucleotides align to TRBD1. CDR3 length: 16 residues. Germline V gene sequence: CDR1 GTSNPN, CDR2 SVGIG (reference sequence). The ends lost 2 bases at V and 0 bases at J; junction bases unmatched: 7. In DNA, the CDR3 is TGTGCCTGGAGTACAGGGGACCGAAGCTCTGGAAACACCATATATTTT. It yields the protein CAWSTGDRSSGNTIYF.